This T cell receptor (beta chain) is from a study of graft-versus-host responses after intestinal transplantation. At the level of the study: Every recipient had anti-thymocyte globulin induction and approximately 3 years of tacrolimus plus steroids. Study-level findings and limits: With peak circulating GvH clone levels came an association with early post-transplant HvG declines.

A remark on this clone: What it binds is unknown.

Data came from immunoSEQ multiplex PCR; TCRdb stores just in-frame clones and leaves some out. The table shows about 93,000 clones, with around 84% occurring only once. This CDR3 is built from 16 residues. Germline loops: CDR1 SGHAT, CDR2 FQNNGV. The V segment lost 5 bases and the J segment 1 base; nucleotides outside the gene matches: 4. This chain joins TRBV11-2 and TRBJ2-2, with 10 bases aligning to TRBD2. Sequencing used unstimulated CD4+ T cells sorted from spleen or lymph node cells, obtained before intestinal transplant. The TCR was taken from a human donor who received an intestinal transplant. CDR3 protein: CASSNRTSGNTGELFF. The CDR3 DNA reads TGTGCCAGCAGCAATAGGACTAGCGGGAACACCGGGGAGCTGTTTTTT.